Following are 3 T cell receptor beta chains from one sample sequenced in a study of T cells after yellow fever vaccination. TCRdb reanalysed the 5' RACE reads using MiXCR and keeps one entry per CDR3 protein. The data contain approximately 300,000 distinct CDR3 sequences, more than 8.5% of them seen just once; the ten biggest clones take up 15% to 20%. This sample comprised PBMCs, obtained on the day of the first yellow fever vaccination. The receptors here all came from a man in his late teens or twenties who received the YFV17D yellow fever vaccine.

This clonotype was seen a few times. The chain has TRBV7-2 and TRBJ1-2, with unresolved D. Trimming shortened V by 3 bases and J by 2 bases, and 10 bases separated the two germline ends. CDR3 length: 14 amino acids. Germline assignment: CDR1 SGHTA and CDR2 FQGNSA. CDR3 amino acids: CASSLQWENYGYTF. The DNA of the CDR3 is TGTGCCAGCAGCTTGCAGTGGGAGAACTATGGCTACACCTTC.

This chain uses TRBV27 with TRBJ1-1; D uncertain. Germline V gene sequence: CDR1 MNHEY, CDR2 SMNVEV (reference sequence). V lost 0 bases and J 1 base, leaving 9 bases between the germline ends. The CDR3 has 15 amino acids. The CDR3 here is CASSLSKPRNTEAFF. The CDR3 DNA is TGTGCCAGCAGTTTATCGAAACCGAGGAACACTGAAGCTTTCTTT.

This clonotype occurred a few times. This sequence joins TRBV19 and TRBJ1-6; D unclear. With 5 bases removed from V and 4 bases from J, the gap between germline ends came to 6 bases. This CDR3 is 13 amino acids long. Germline CDR1 is LNHDA and CDR2 is SQIVND (reference sequence). CDR3 coding DNA: TGTGCCAGTAGTGTCGGTTATAATTCACCCCTCCACTTT. Residues: CASSVGYNSPLHF.